The clone carrying this TCR beta chain is a singleton in its sample. Germline lookup yields CDR1 KGHDR and CDR2 SFDVKD. Trimming pared 9 bases from V and 7 bases from J, leaving 12 bases between. There are 12 residues in the CDR3. This sample is part of a study of blood T cell repertoires in COVID-19. Study-wide background: Donors in the United States, Italy and Spain gave samples during acute or convalescent COVID-19. From T cells, B-cell-depleted T cells, or PBMCs came the material, which was cDNA or gDNA.

In the study's own analysis: Researchers report that nucleated cell counts were estimated from reference gene primer amplification. Measured with immunoSEQ multiplex PCR; TCRdb has only the in-frame clones, and not every one. Clone size and V and J calls were adopted from that table, with D and trimming inferred from the DNA. This repertoire shows about 490,000 clones, approximately 83% found once; its top ten account for roughly 3.1%. The TCR originated in a human donor in a cohort sampled during active COVID-19. Sequenced material: peripheral blood. This sequence joins TRBV24-1 and TRBJ1-5; weak D call: TRBD1 (5 bases). CDR3 residues: CATSRGGQPQHF. As DNA, the CDR3 is TGTGCCACCTCAAGGGGTGGGCAGCCCCAGCATTTT.